This is a list of T cell receptor beta chains from one sample in a study of T cell responses to AZD1222 COVID-19 vaccine. Sequenced by immunoSEQ multiplex PCR; TCRdb stores in-frame clones only, minus some. The data hold more than 150,000 clones, with roughly 94% observed a single time. This specimen consisted of peripheral blood, obtained on day 0 of AZD1222 vaccination. These receptors all stem from an adult in good health. The CDR3 runs from the conserved cysteine through the conserved F or W. A D gene is named only where the DNA matches it firmly. Clone size is given for some rows only: seen once, a few or many times, or a class if the clone is expanded.

v_gene: TRBV9
abundance: NA
d_gene: NA
j_gene: TRBJ1-3
CDR3aa: CASSVKAAGGNTIYF
CDR3nt: TGTGCCAGCAGCGTAAAAGCAGCGGGGGGAAACACCATATATTTT

v_gene: TRBV10-2
abundance: NA
d_gene: NA
j_gene: TRBJ1-5
CDR3aa: CASSEQGNQPQHF
CDR3nt: TGCGCCAGCAGTGAGCAAGGGAATCAGCCCCAGCATTTT

v_gene: TRBV11-2
abundance: once
d_gene: TRBD1
j_gene: TRBJ1-4
CDR3aa: CASSTGTGKDEKLFF
CDR3nt: TGTGCCAGCAGCACCGGGACAGGGAAGGATGAAAAACTGTTTTTT

v_gene: TRBV29-1
abundance: NA
d_gene: NA
j_gene: TRBJ1-1
CDR3aa: CSVEPLTEAFF
CDR3nt: TGCAGCGTTGAACCCCTCACTGAAGCTTTCTTT

v_gene: TRBV27
abundance: NA
d_gene: TRBD2
j_gene: TRBJ2-2
CDR3aa: CASSPGLVLGGELFF
CDR3nt: TGTGCCAGCAGTCCGGGACTAGTTCTGGGCGGGGAGCTGTTTTTT

v_gene: TRBV27
abundance: NA
d_gene: NA
j_gene: TRBJ2-7
CDR3aa: CASSFGGEQYF
CDR3nt: TGTGCCAGCAGTTTCGGTGGGGAGCAGTACTTC

v_gene: TRBV9
abundance: NA
d_gene: NA
j_gene: TRBJ2-5
CDR3aa: CASSVAMLGGTQYF
CDR3nt: TGTGCCAGCAGCGTAGCTATGTTAGGAGGGACCCAGTACTTC

v_gene: TRBV19
abundance: NA
d_gene: NA
j_gene: TRBJ1-6
CDR3aa: CASSIGGRGGYNSPLHF
CDR3nt: TGTGCCAGTAGTATAGGCGGCCGAGGAGGTTATAATTCACCCCTCCACTTT

v_gene: TRBV6-5
abundance: NA
d_gene: TRBD1
j_gene: TRBJ2-7
CDR3aa: CASSRDRREQYF
CDR3nt: TGTGCCAGTAGCCGGGACAGAAGGGAGCAGTACTTC

v_gene: TRBV18
abundance: NA
d_gene: NA
j_gene: TRBJ2-3
CDR3aa: CASSPDLPTQYF
CDR3nt: TGTGCCAGCTCACCAGACCTTCCTACGCAGTATTTT

v_gene: TRBV9
abundance: NA
d_gene: NA
j_gene: TRBJ2-6
CDR3aa: CASSPSGKSGANVLTF
CDR3nt: TGTGCCAGCAGCCCCTCAGGGAAATCCGGGGCCAACGTCCTGACTTTC

v_gene: TRBV9
abundance: NA
d_gene: TRBD1
j_gene: TRBJ1-5
CDR3aa: CASSAGTGLNQPQHF
CDR3nt: TGTGCCAGCAGCGCCGGGACAGGACTCAATCAGCCCCAGCATTTT

v_gene: TRBV28
abundance: NA
d_gene: NA
j_gene: TRBJ2-1
CDR3aa: CASSLGDYEQFF
CDR3nt: TGTGCCAGCAGTTTAGGGGACTATGAGCAGTTCTTC

v_gene: TRBV30
abundance: NA
d_gene: TRBD1
j_gene: TRBJ1-1
CDR3aa: CAWSLDRVGLSAFF
CDR3nt: TGTGCCTGGAGCCTAGACAGGGTGGGTTTAAGTGCTTTCTTT

v_gene: TRBV15
abundance: NA
d_gene: TRBD1
j_gene: TRBJ1-6
CDR3aa: CATSTRQGYSPLHF
CDR3nt: TGTGCCACCAGCACAAGACAGGGATATTCACCCCTCCACTTT

v_gene: TRBV6-5
abundance: NA
d_gene: NA
j_gene: TRBJ1-2
CDR3aa: CASSQFAGADGYTF
CDR3nt: TGTGCCAGCAGCCAATTTGCGGGGGCGGATGGCTACACCTTC

v_gene: TRBV7-8
abundance: NA
d_gene: NA
j_gene: TRBJ1-5
CDR3aa: CASSLARVVGQPQHF
CDR3nt: TGTGCCAGCAGCTTAGCCAGGGTTGTTGGTCAGCCCCAGCATTTT

v_gene: TRBV28
abundance: NA
d_gene: TRBD1
j_gene: TRBJ2-4
CDR3aa: CAISEQGGKNIQYF
CDR3nt: TGTGCCATCTCTGAACAGGGGGGAAAAAACATTCAGTACTTC

v_gene: TRBV6-5
abundance: NA
d_gene: NA
j_gene: TRBJ1-2
CDR3aa: CASGTGGGYGYTF
CDR3nt: TGTGCCAGCGGGACGGGGGGTGGTTATGGCTACACCTTC

v_gene: TRBV7-9
abundance: NA
d_gene: NA
j_gene: TRBJ1-2
CDR3aa: CASSPSTAFYGYTF
CDR3nt: TGTGCCAGCAGTCCCTCGACAGCATTCTATGGCTACACCTTC

v_gene: TRBV9
abundance: NA
d_gene: NA
j_gene: TRBJ1-2
CDR3aa: CASRINSGSNYGYTF
CDR3nt: TGTGCCAGCAGGATAAACTCTGGAAGTAACTATGGCTACACCTTC

v_gene: TRBV4-1
abundance: NA
d_gene: NA
j_gene: TRBJ2-1
CDR3aa: CASSQNPNNEQFF
CDR3nt: TGCGCCAGCAGCCAAAATCCAAACAATGAGCAGTTCTTC

v_gene: TRBV9
abundance: NA
d_gene: TRBD2
j_gene: TRBJ2-3
CDR3aa: CASSVGGGDGTDTQYF
CDR3nt: TGTGCCAGCAGCGTTGGGGGGGGAGATGGCACAGATACGCAGTATTTT

v_gene: TRBV3-1/TRBV3-2
abundance: NA
d_gene: NA
j_gene: TRBJ2-7
CDR3aa: CASSLESYEQYF
CDR3nt: TGTGCCAGCAGCCTCGAATCCTACGAGCAGTACTTC

v_gene: TRBV18
abundance: NA
d_gene: NA
j_gene: TRBJ1-2
CDR3aa: CASSPPNRGAGYGYTF
CDR3nt: TGTGCCAGCTCACCACCGAATAGGGGGGCGGGCTATGGCTACACCTTC

v_gene: TRBV5-5
abundance: NA
d_gene: NA
j_gene: TRBJ1-1
CDR3aa: CASSLAGGVNTEAFF
CDR3nt: TGTGCCAGCAGCTTGGCCGGAGGGGTGAACACTGAAGCTTTCTTT

v_gene: TRBV19
abundance: NA
d_gene: NA
j_gene: TRBJ1-4
CDR3aa: CASTFGGAPNEKLFF
CDR3nt: TGTGCCAGTACCTTCGGGGGGGCTCCAAATGAAAAACTGTTTTTT

v_gene: TRBV5-4
abundance: NA
d_gene: TRBD1
j_gene: TRBJ2-1
CDR3aa: CASSGQGGGEQFF
CDR3nt: TGTGCCAGCAGTGGACAGGGGGGGGGTGAGCAGTTCTTC

v_gene: TRBV4-1
abundance: NA
d_gene: TRBD2
j_gene: TRBJ2-7
CDR3aa: CASRRTSASYEQYF
CDR3nt: TGCGCCAGTCGCCGGACTAGCGCTTCCTACGAGCAGTACTTC

v_gene: TRBV12-5
abundance: once
d_gene: NA
j_gene: TRBJ1-1
CDR3aa: CASGLEPNTEAFF
CDR3nt: TGTGCTAGTGGTTTGGAACCGAACACTGAAGCTTTCTTT

v_gene: TRBV5-1
abundance: once
d_gene: NA
j_gene: TRBJ1-6
CDR3aa: CASSRGDESTNSPLHF
CDR3nt: TGCGCCAGCAGTCGAGGGGACGAGTCTACAAATTCACCCCTCCACTTT

v_gene: TRBV6-5
abundance: NA
d_gene: TRBD1
j_gene: TRBJ1-1
CDR3aa: CASRTTGMNTEAFF
CDR3nt: TGTGCCAGCAGGACGACAGGGATGAACACTGAAGCTTTCTTT

v_gene: TRBV7-9
abundance: NA
d_gene: TRBD1
j_gene: TRBJ1-2
CDR3aa: CASSHQVGQGNLYYGYTF
CDR3nt: TGTGCCAGCAGTCACCAAGTCGGACAGGGAAATCTGTACTATGGCTACACCTTC

v_gene: TRBV5-4
abundance: NA
d_gene: NA
j_gene: TRBJ1-2
CDR3aa: CASSPSTGRRDGYTF
CDR3nt: TGTGCCAGCAGCCCGTCCACGGGTCGAAGGGATGGCTACACCTTC

v_gene: TRBV7-9
abundance: once
d_gene: TRBD2
j_gene: TRBJ2-7
CDR3aa: CASSLIPSGTYEQYF
CDR3nt: TGTGCCAGCAGCTTAATCCCGAGCGGGACCTACGAGCAGTACTTC

v_gene: TRBV30
abundance: NA
d_gene: NA
j_gene: TRBJ2-1
CDR3aa: CAWRQPAYNEQFF
CDR3nt: TGTGCCTGGAGGCAACCCGCCTACAATGAGCAGTTCTTC

v_gene: TRBV6-5
abundance: NA
d_gene: TRBD1
j_gene: TRBJ1-3
CDR3aa: CASSLQGSGNTIYF
CDR3nt: TGTGCCAGCAGCCTACAGGGGTCTGGAAACACCATATATTTT

v_gene: TRBV18
abundance: NA
d_gene: TRBD2
j_gene: TRBJ2-1
CDR3aa: CASSPNGGRAGGEQFF
CDR3nt: TGTGCCAGCTCACCAAACGGCGGGAGGGCCGGAGGGGAGCAGTTCTTC

v_gene: TRBV7-9
abundance: NA
d_gene: NA
j_gene: TRBJ1-1
CDR3aa: CASSLGLGEGEAFF
CDR3nt: TGTGCCAGCAGCTTAGGGCTTGGGGAAGGCGAAGCTTTCTTT

v_gene: TRBV5-5
abundance: NA
d_gene: NA
j_gene: TRBJ1-4
CDR3aa: CASSPGYAANEKLFF
CDR3nt: TGTGCCAGCAGCCCAGGATATGCAGCTAATGAAAAACTGTTTTTT

v_gene: TRBV12-3/TRBV12-4
abundance: NA
d_gene: TRBD1
j_gene: TRBJ1-5
CDR3aa: CASSSGGDQPQHF
CDR3nt: TGTGCCAGCAGTTCAGGGGGAGATCAGCCCCAGCATTTT

v_gene: TRBV15
abundance: NA
d_gene: TRBD1
j_gene: TRBJ2-7
CDR3aa: CATGDREPYEQYF
CDR3nt: TGTGCCACCGGGGACAGGGAACCCTACGAGCAGTACTTC

v_gene: TRBV11-2
abundance: NA
d_gene: NA
j_gene: TRBJ2-1
CDR3aa: CASSLDSSGPYNEQFF
CDR3nt: TGTGCCAGCAGCTTAGATTCGTCAGGACCCTACAATGAGCAGTTCTTC

v_gene: TRBV14
abundance: NA
d_gene: NA
j_gene: TRBJ2-1
CDR3aa: CASSQIRPVSYNEQFF
CDR3nt: TGTGCCAGCAGCCAAATAAGGCCGGTCTCCTACAATGAGCAGTTCTTC